These 15 T cell receptor beta chains originate from one sample sequenced in a study of CXCR3-negative and CXCR3-positive naive CD8 T cells. It was by 5' RACE with UMI labels that the TRB cDNA libraries were prepared. TCRdb reprocessed the 5' RACE reads; each CDR3 protein has one entry and no DNA is given. The sample holds several thousand distinct CDR3 sequences. Material for sequencing was naive CXCR3- CD8+ T cells from blood. Subset reported: CD45RO-CCR7+CD27+CD95- naive CD8+ T cells lacking CXCR3 (TNR3-). These receptors originate from a human donor in good health. Some clones in this sample may be carry-over from other donors' samples.

This clonotype is classed as medium-sized by frequency. V gene TRBV29-1 combines with J gene TRBJ1-2. Germline CDR1 is SQVTM and CDR2 is ANQGSEA. The length of the CDR3 is 14 residues. The CDR3 sequence: CSVVIEGGFYGYTF.

The chain joins TRBV27 to TRBJ2-7; TCRdb's assignment of TRBD2 cannot be checked, as there is no DNA. Germline V gene data show CDR1 as MNHEY and CDR2 as SMNVEV (reference sequence). The CDR3 length is 15 residues. CDR3 amino acids: CASRPGTSGSYEQYF.

The J gene is TRBJ2-1, the V gene TRBV19; TCRdb designates TRBD1, a call that cannot be tested without DNA. CDR3 length: 15 residues. CDR1 and CDR2 from the germline V gene are LNHDA and SQIVND (reference sequence). The CDR3 sequence: CASSQGLGAYNEQFF. Full variable domain (missing parts from reference TRBV19 and TRBJ2-1): DGGITQSPKYLFRKEGQNVTLSCEQNLNHDAMYWYRQDPGQGLRLIYYSQIVNDFQKGDIAEGYSVSREKKESFPLTVTSAQKNPTAFYLCASSQGLGAYNEQFFGPGTRLTVL.

Considering frequency, this clonotype is medium-sized. The genes are TRBV28 and TRBJ1-1. This CDR3 contains 12 residues. The germline V gene encodes CDR1 MDHEN and CDR2 SYDVKM. The chain's CDR3 is CASSFAGTEAFF.

J is TRBJ2-2 and V is TRBV12-3 or TRBV12-4; TCRdb reports TRBD1, a call that lacks DNA to check it against. CDR3 length: 14 amino acids. The CDR3 loop reads CASILGQPTGELFF.

The V and J genes are TRBV2 and TRBJ2-2; lacking DNA, the TRBD2 call made by TCRdb goes unchecked. The CDR3 has 17 residues. CDR1 and CDR2 from the germline V gene are SNHLY and FYNNEI. CDR3 amino acids: CASSESRLRSNTGELFF.

The rearrangement links TRBV11-1 to TRBJ2-1; TCRdb returns TRBD2, unconfirmable since there is no DNA. The CDR3 contains 12 residues. Germline CDR1 SGHAT, CDR2 FQDESV (reference sequence). CDR3 in amino acids: CASSTSGREQFF. The whole variable domain, remainder taken from reference TRBV11-1 and TRBJ2-1, is EAEVAQSPRYKITEKSQAVAFWCDPISGHATLYWYRQILGQGPELLVQFQDESVVDDSQLPKDRFSAERLKGVDSTLKIQPAELGDSAMYLCASSTSGREQFFGPGTRLTVL.

This clonotype counts as medium-sized by frequency. The V call is TRBV29-1, the J call TRBJ2-3. Per the germline V gene, CDR1 is SQVTM and CDR2 is ANQGSEA. The CDR3 covers 12 residues. The chain's CDR3 is CSARTTTDTQYF.

Considering frequency, this clonotype is medium-sized. The chain recombines TRBV7-9 with TRBJ1-2; checking the TCRdb D call of TRBD1 is not possible without DNA. CDR3 length: 17 residues. Germline values: CDR1 SEHNR, CDR2 FQNEAQ (reference sequence). This CDR3 is CASSTTKDRVANYGYTF.

The chain uses TRBV28 and TRBJ1-6; TCRdb calls TRBD1, which cannot be checked without DNA. Germline V gene data show CDR1 as MDHEN and CDR2 as SYDVKM. The CDR3 has 13 residues. The CDR3 region is CASSLSKDPLLHF.

The chain joins TRBV19 to TRBJ2-1; TCRdb's D call of TRBD2 is untestable without DNA. Germline loops: CDR1 LNHDA, CDR2 SQIVND (reference sequence). The CDR3 loop spans 15 amino acids. The CDR3 reads CASSIRTSGNHEQFF.

This chain joins TRBV20-1 and TRBJ2-1; TCRdb designates TRBD2, a call that cannot be tested without DNA. There are 15 residues in the CDR3. Germline V CDR1 and CDR2: DFQATT, SNEGSKA (reference sequence). CDR3 amino acids: CSASDTPGLVFEQFF.

This chain uses TRBV9 with TRBJ1-6. This CDR3 comprises 14 residues. The germline gives CDR1 SGDLS, CDR2 YYNGEE. CDR3 protein: CASSVATGNSPLHF.

By frequency, this clonotype is medium-sized (0.01 to 0.1%). This rearrangement joins TRBV29-1 to TRBJ2-3; TCRdb outputs TRBD1, but without DNA this stays unchecked. The length of the CDR3 is 13 residues. The V gene's germline CDR1 is SQVTM and CDR2 ANQGSEA. The CDR3 is CSVEGPNTDTQYF.

The J gene is TRBJ2-6, the V gene TRBV25-1; TCRdb designates TRBD1, a call that cannot be tested without DNA. Germline V lookup: CDR1 MGHDK, CDR2 SYGVNS. The CDR3 sequence is 18 residues long. The CDR3 protein is CASSDIGHGPSGANVLTF.